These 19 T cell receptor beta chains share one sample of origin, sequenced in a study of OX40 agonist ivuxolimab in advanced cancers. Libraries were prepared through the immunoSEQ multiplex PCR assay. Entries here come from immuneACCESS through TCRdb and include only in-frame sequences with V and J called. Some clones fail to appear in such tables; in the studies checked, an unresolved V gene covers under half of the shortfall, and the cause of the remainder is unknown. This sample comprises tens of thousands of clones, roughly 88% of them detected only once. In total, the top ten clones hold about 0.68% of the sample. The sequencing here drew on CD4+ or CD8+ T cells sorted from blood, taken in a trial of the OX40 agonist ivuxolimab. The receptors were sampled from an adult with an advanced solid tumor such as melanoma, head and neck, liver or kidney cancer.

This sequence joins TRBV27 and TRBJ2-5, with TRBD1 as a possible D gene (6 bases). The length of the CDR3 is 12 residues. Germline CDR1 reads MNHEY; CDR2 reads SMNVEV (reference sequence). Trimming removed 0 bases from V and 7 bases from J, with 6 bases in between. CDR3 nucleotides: TGTGCCAGCAGTTTATCAGGGGGGACCCAGTACTTC. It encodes CASSLSGGTQYF.

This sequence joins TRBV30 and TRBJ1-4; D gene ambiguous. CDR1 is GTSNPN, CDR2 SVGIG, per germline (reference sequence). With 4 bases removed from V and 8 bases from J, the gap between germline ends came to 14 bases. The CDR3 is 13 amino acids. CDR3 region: CAWNPQVREKLFF. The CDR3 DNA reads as TGTGCCTGGAACCCGCAGGTGCGAGAAAAACTGTTTTTT.

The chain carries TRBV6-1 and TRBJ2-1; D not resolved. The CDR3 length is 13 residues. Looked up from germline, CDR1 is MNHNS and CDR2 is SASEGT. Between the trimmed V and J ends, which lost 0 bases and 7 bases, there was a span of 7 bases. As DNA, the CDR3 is TGTGCCAGCAGTGAAGCGGGAAGGAATGAGCAGTTCTTC. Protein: CASSEAGRNEQFF.

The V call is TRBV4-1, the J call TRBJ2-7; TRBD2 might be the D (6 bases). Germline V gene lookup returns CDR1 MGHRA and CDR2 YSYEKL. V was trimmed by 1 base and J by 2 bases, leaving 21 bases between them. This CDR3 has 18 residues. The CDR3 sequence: CASSQGVLRRETTYEQYF. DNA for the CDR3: TGCGCCAGCAGCCAAGGGGTCCTTCGCCGGGAGACTACCTACGAGCAGTACTTC.

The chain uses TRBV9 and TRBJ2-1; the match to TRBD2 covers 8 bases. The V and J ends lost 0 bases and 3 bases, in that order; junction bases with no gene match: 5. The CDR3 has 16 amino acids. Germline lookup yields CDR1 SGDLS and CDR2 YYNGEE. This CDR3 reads CASSVAPTSGYNEQFF. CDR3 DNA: TGTGCCAGCAGCGTAGCTCCAACTAGCGGCTACAATGAGCAGTTCTTC.

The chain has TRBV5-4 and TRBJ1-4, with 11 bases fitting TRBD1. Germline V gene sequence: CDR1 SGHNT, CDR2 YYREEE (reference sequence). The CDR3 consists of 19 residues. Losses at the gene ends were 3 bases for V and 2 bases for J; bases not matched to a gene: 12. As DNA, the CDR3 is TGTGCCAGCAGCTCGGAGCGGACAGGGGGCGGATTGACTAATGAAAAACTGTTTTTT. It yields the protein CASSSERTGGGLTNEKLFF. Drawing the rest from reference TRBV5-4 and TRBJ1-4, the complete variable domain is ETGVTQSPTHLIKTRGQQVTLRCSSQSGHNTVSWYQQALGQGPQFIFQYYREEENGRGNFPPRFSGLQFPNYSSELNVNALELDDSALYLCASSSERTGGGLTNEKLFFGSGTQLSVL.

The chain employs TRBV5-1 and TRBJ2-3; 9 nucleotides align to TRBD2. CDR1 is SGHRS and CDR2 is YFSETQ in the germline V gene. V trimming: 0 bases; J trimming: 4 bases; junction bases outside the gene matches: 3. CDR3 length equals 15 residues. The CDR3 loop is CASSLEGGRADTQYF. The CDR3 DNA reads TGCGCCAGCAGCTTGGAAGGCGGGAGGGCAGATACGCAGTATTTT.

The CDR3, as DNA: TGCGCCAGCAGCCAACCTCCTCTCCGGGCCCAAGCATTCACAGATACGCAGTATTTT. It yields the protein CASSQPPLRAQAFTDTQYF. The chain links TRBV4-1 to TRBJ2-3, with unresolved D. V was trimmed by 2 bases and J by 2 bases, leaving 23 bases between them. CDR3 size: 19 residues. Germline V gene lookup returns CDR1 MGHRA and CDR2 YSYEKL.

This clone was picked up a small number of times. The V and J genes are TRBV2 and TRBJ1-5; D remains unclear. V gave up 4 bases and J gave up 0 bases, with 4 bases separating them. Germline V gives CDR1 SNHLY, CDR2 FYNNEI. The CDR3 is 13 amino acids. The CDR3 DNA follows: TGTGCCAGCAGTGGGCTTAGCAATCAGCCCCAGCATTTT. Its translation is CASSGLSNQPQHF.

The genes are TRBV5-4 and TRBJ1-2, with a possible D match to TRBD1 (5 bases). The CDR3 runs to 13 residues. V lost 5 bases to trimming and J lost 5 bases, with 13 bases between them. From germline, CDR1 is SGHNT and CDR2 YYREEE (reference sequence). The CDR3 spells CASREGPIYGYTF. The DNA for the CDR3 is TGTGCCAGCAGGGAGGGACCGATATATGGCTACACCTTC.

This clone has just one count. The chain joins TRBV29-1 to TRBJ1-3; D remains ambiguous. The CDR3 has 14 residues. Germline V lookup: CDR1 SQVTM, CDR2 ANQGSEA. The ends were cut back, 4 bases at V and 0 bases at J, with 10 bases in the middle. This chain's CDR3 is CSVAGGRSGNTIYF. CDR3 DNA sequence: TGCAGCGTTGCTGGCGGCCGCTCTGGAAACACCATATATTTT.

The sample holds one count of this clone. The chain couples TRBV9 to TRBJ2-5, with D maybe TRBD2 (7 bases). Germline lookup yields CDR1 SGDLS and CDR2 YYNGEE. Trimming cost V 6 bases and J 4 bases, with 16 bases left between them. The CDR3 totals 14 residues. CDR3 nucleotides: TGTGCCAGCAACGCCCAGGGAGGGGGAGAGACCCAGTACTTC. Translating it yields CASNAQGGGETQYF.

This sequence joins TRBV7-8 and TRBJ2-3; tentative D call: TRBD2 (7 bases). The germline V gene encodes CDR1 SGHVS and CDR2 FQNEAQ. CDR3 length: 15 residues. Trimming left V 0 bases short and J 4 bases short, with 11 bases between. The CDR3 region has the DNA TGTGCCAGCAGCTTAGCGGGAGGGGGGGCAGATACGCAGTATTTT. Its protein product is CASSLAGGGADTQYF.

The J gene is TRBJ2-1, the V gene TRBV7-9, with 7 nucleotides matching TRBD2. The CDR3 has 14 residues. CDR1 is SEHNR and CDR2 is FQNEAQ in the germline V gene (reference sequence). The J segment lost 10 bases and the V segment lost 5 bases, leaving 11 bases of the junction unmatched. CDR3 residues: CASSHTNLLAEQFF. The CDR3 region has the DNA TGTGCCAGCAGCCACACAAACCTACTAGCGGAGCAGTTCTTC.

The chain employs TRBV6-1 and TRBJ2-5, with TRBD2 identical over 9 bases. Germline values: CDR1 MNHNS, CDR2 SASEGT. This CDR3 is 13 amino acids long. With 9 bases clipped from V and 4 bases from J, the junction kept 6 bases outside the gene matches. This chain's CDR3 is CASRGGGRETQYF. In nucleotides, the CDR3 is TGTGCCAGTCGCGGGGGGGGACGAGAGACCCAGTACTTC.

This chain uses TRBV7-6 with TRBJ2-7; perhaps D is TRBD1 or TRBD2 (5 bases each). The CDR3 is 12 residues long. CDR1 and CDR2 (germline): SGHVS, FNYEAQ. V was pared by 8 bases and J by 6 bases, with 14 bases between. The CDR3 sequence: CASSRHGGEQYF. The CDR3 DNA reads TGTGCCAGCTCAAGGCATGGGGGCGAGCAGTACTTC. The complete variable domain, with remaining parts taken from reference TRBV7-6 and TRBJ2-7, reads GAGVSQSPRYKVTKRGQDVALRCDPISGHVSLYWYRQALGQGPEFLTYFNYEAQQDKSGLPNDRFSAERPEGSISTLTIQRTEQRDSAMYRCASSRHGGEQYFGPGTRLTVT.

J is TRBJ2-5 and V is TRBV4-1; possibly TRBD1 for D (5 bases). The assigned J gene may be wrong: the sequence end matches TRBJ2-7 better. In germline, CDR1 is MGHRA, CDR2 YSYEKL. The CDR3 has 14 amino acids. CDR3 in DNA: TGCGCCAGCACCTCGGACACTTGGCCCTACGAGCAGTACTTC. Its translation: CASTSDTWPYEQYF.

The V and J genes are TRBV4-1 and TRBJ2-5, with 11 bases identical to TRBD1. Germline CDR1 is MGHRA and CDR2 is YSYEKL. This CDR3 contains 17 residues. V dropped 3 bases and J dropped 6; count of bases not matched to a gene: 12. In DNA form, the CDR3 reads TGCGCCAGCAGCCATCTATCGGGGACAGGGGGTCTAAAGACCCAGTACTTC. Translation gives CASSHLSGTGGLKTQYF.

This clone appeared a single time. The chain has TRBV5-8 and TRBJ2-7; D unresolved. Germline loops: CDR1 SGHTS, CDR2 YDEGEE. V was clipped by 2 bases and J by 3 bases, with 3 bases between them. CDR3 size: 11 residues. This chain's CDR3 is CASSLYYEQYF. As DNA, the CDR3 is TGTGCCAGCAGCTTATACTACGAGCAGTACTTC. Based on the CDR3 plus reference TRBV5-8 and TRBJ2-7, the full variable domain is EAGVTQSPTHLIKTRGQQATLRCSPISGHTSVYWYQQALGLGLQFLLWYDEGEERNRGNFPPRFSGRQFPNYSSELNVNALELEDSALYLCASSLYYEQYFGPGTRLTVT.